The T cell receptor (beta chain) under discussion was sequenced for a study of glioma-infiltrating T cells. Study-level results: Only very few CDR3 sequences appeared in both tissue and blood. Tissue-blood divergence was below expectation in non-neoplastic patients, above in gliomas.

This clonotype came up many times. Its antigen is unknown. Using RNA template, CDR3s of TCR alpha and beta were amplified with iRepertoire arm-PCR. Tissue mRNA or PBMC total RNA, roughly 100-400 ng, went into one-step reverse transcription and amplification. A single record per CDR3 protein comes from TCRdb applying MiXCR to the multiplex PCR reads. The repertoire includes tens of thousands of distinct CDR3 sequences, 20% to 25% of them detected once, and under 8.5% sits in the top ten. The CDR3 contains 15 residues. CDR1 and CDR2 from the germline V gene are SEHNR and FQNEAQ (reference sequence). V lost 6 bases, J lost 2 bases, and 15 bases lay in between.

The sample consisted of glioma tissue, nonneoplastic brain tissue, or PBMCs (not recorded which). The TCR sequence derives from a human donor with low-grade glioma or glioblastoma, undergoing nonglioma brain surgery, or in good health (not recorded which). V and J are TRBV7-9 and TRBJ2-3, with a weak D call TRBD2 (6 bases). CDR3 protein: CASSLAGIDTDTQYF. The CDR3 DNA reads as TGTGCCAGCAGTCTTGCGGGGATAGACACAGATACGCAGTATTTT.